One and the same sample provided the 17 T cell receptor beta chains below, sequenced in a study of technical replicates of blood from a handful of donors. TCRdb's copy holds only in-frame clones and misses some; the assay was immunoSEQ multiplex PCR. The sample holds 70,000 or so clones, over 80% seen once. Input material: PBMCs. The receptors were gathered from a human donor in good health. Some clones in this sample may be carry-over from other donors' samples.

The V call is TRBV7-2, the J call TRBJ2-7; D possibly corresponds to TRBD1 (5 bases). The V end was cut by 2 bases, the J end by 2 bases, with 10 bases between. From germline, CDR1 is SGHTA and CDR2 FQGNSA. This CDR3 region has 14 residues. CDR3 sequence (DNA): TGTGCCAGCAGCTTAACACAGGCCGCCTACGAGCAGTACTTC. Translated: CASSLTQAAYEQYF.

The V gene is TRBV6-5, the J gene TRBJ2-7; a possible D gene is TRBD2 (7 bases). The CDR3 has 16 amino acids. The V gene lost 0 bases and the J gene lost 0 bases, with 12 bases spanning the gap. Germline-derived CDR1 and CDR2 are MNHEY and SVGAGI. CDR3 region: CASSYSFGGPSYEQYF. CDR3 coding DNA: TGTGCCAGCAGTTACTCGTTCGGGGGGCCCTCCTACGAGCAGTACTTC.

The gene calls are TRBV4-3 and TRBJ2-7; a weak D match, TRBD1 (5 bases). Germline CDR1 reads LGHNA; CDR2 reads YSLEER. V gave up 0 bases and J gave up 4 bases, with 10 bases separating them. The CDR3 spans 14 residues. CDR3 amino acids: CASSQDTGLYEQYF. The CDR3 DNA sequence: TGCGCCAGCAGCCAAGACACAGGATTATACGAGCAGTACTTC.

The chain couples TRBV29-1 to TRBJ1-1; D call uncertain. The length of the CDR3 is 13 residues. Deletions cut 7 bases from V and 0 bases from J, with 12 bases between. Germline CDR1 is SQVTM and CDR2 is ANQGSEA. The CDR3 here is CSAPHSMNTEAFF. CDR3 sequence (DNA): TGCAGCGCCCCACACAGCATGAACACTGAAGCTTTCTTT. The whole variable domain, remainder taken from reference TRBV29-1 and TRBJ1-1, is SAVISQKPSRDICQRGTSLTIQCQVDSQVTMMFWYRQQPGQSLTLIATANQGSEATYESGFVIDKFPISRPNLTFSTLTVSNMSPEDSSIYLCSAPHSMNTEAFFGQGTRLTVV.

This chain uses TRBV30 with TRBJ2-7; 9 bases match TRBD1. V shed 5 bases, J shed 6 bases, and the junction held 5 bases outside the gene matches. This CDR3 has 12 residues. Germline V gene lookup returns CDR1 GTSNPN and CDR2 SVGIG (reference sequence). The CDR3 DNA reads as TGTGCCTGGGAGGGACAGGGCCTCGAGCAGTACTTC. This gives the protein CAWEGQGLEQYF.

J is TRBJ2-2 and V is TRBV2; the D is unclear. Trimming took off 9 bases at V and 2 bases at J, with 4 bases between the two ends. CDR1 SNHLY and CDR2 FYNNEI come from the germline V gene. The CDR3 spans 11 residues. CDR3 coding DNA: TGTGCCAGTAAAAACACCGGGGAGCTGTTTTTT. Amino acid sequence: CASKNTGELFF.

This sequence joins TRBV2 and TRBJ2-7; possibly TRBD2 for D (6 bases). Germline V gene data show CDR1 as SNHLY and CDR2 as FYNNEI. V lost 3 bases, J lost 3 bases, and 12 bases lay in between. This CDR3 has 14 residues. The CDR3 DNA is TGTGCCAGCAGTGATTGGACGGGGGACTACGAGCAGTACTTC. Encoded protein: CASSDWTGDYEQYF.

This chain's CDR3 is CASSLGDRGETQYF. In nucleotides, the CDR3 is TGCGCCAGCAGCTTGGGGGACAGGGGGGAGACCCAGTACTTC. This chain links TRBV5-1 with TRBJ2-5; the match to TRBD1 covers 11 bases. The CDR3 has 14 amino acids. The J segment lost 5 bases and the V segment lost 0 bases, leaving 0 bases of the junction unmatched. Germline V gene lookup returns CDR1 SGHRS and CDR2 YFSETQ.

The gene calls are TRBV6-1 and TRBJ1-6; D unclear. Trimming pared 2 bases from V and 4 bases from J, leaving 9 bases between. Germline V CDR1 and CDR2: MNHNS, SASEGT. The CDR3 is made up of 15 amino acids. The CDR3 reads CASSELGGYNSPLHF. The CDR3 nucleotides read TGTGCCAGCAGTGAATTGGGAGGGTATAATTCACCCCTCCACTTT.

This rearrangement joins TRBV6-5 to TRBJ2-7; 10 bases are a match to TRBD1. TRBJ1-2 explains the end of the DNA better; the J call may be wrong. CDR1 and CDR2 from the germline V gene are MNHEY and SVGAGI. This CDR3 is built from 15 residues. For the CDR3, the DNA is TGTGCCAGCAGTATACCGGGACAGGGGATGACGGCGTACACCTTC. This encodes CASSIPGQGMTAYTF.

This clone occurred a few times. The chain uses TRBV7-2 and TRBJ2-7; D is ambiguous. CDR1 is SGHTA and CDR2 is FQGNSA in the germline V gene. Trimming pared 4 bases from V and 4 bases from J, leaving 11 bases between. CDR3 length: 13 residues. CDR3 coding DNA: TGTGCCAGCAGCTGGGCCCGTGGGTACGAGCAGTACTTC. This sequence encodes CASSWARGYEQYF.

This chain joins TRBV6-5 and TRBJ2-3; D possibly corresponds to TRBD1 (6 bases). With 6 bases removed from V and 0 bases from J, the gap between germline ends came to 13 bases. The CDR3 runs to 15 residues. From germline, CDR1 is MNHEY and CDR2 SVGAGI. CDR3 sequence (DNA): TGTGCCAGCAGGAAAAGACAGGCAAGCACAGATACGCAGTATTTT. It encodes CASRKRQASTDTQYF.

This chain joins TRBV5-4 and TRBJ1-1; D gene uncertain. V lost 4 bases and J 3 bases, leaving 10 bases between the germline ends. Germline V CDR1 and CDR2: SGHNT, YYREEE (reference sequence). The CDR3 consists of 13 residues. The CDR3 nucleotides are TGTGCCAGCAGCGCCGAGCCTTACACTGAAGCTTTCTTT. Protein sequence: CASSAEPYTEAFF.

The chain combines TRBV11-3 with TRBJ2-2, with 8 bases fitting TRBD1. This CDR3 spans 15 amino acids. V was clipped by 5 bases and J by 7 bases; unmatched bases: 9. CDR1 and CDR2 from the germline V gene are SGHNT and YENEEA. The CDR3 DNA reads as TGTGCCAGCAGCCAGGACAGGGATAACGGCGGGGAGCTGTTTTTT. Translating gives CASSQDRDNGGELFF.

This clone was counted once. This rearrangement joins TRBV6-5 to TRBJ2-7; tentatively, D is TRBD2 (5 bases). Per germline, CDR1 MNHEY and CDR2 SVGAGI. V lost 10 bases, J lost 0 bases, and 10 bases lay in between. CDR3 length: 12 residues. The CDR3 DNA follows: TGTGCCACCACGGGGAGCTCCTACGAGCAGTACTTC. It encodes CATTGSSYEQYF.

The rearrangement uses TRBV6-1 and TRBJ1-5, with 10 bases matching TRBD1. Losses at the gene ends were 4 bases for V and 6 bases for J; bases not matched to a gene: 6. CDR1 is MNHNS and CDR2 is SASEGT in the germline V gene. CDR3 length equals 15 residues. CDR3 nucleotides: TGTGCCAGCAGTGCGACAGGGGGCGCAGGTCAGCCCCAGCATTTT. Residues: CASSATGGAGQPQHF.

The V and J genes are TRBV7-8 and TRBJ2-5, with 8 nucleotides matching TRBD2. This CDR3 has 15 residues. The trim removed 5 bases at V and 7 bases at J, leaving 12 bases unmatched. Germline V lookup: CDR1 SGHVS, CDR2 FQNEAQ. The CDR3 protein is CASSPGLGNGGTQYF. CDR3 bases: TGTGCCAGCAGCCCGGGACTAGGGAACGGCGGGACCCAGTACTTC.